Listed here is a single T cell receptor beta chain. Its antigen is still unknown. The sample is drawn from a study of T cell responses to AZD1222 COVID-19 vaccine. Findings and caveats of the study: The study found vaccine-associated CD4 TCRs spanning spike, dominant at 160-218 and 743-854. A mostly white British donor set with more females was recruited, and clonal diversity was possibly underestimated. Spike-specific TCR repertoires showed rising breadth and depth after two AZD1222 doses. The number of AZD1222 recipients seropositive at baseline was only five or six.

Between the trimmed V and J ends, which lost 0 bases and 4 bases, there was a span of 12 bases. This CDR3 has 15 residues. CDR1 is LGHDT, CDR2 YNNKEL, per germline (reference sequence). The method was immunoSEQ multiplex PCR; TCRdb's version includes in-frame clones alone and lacks a portion of them. The sample contains some 130,000 clones, approximately 95% of which appear only once. The clonotype was recovered from an adult who received the AZD1222 COVID-19 vaccine. The source was peripheral blood, collected 28 days after the second AZD1222 dose. The chain is built from TRBV3-1 (or the pseudogene TRBV3-2) and TRBJ1-2; no clear D. The chain's CDR3 is CASSQELVPSYGYTF. In DNA, the CDR3 is TGTGCCAGCAGCCAAGAATTGGTCCCGAGCTATGGCTACACCTTC.